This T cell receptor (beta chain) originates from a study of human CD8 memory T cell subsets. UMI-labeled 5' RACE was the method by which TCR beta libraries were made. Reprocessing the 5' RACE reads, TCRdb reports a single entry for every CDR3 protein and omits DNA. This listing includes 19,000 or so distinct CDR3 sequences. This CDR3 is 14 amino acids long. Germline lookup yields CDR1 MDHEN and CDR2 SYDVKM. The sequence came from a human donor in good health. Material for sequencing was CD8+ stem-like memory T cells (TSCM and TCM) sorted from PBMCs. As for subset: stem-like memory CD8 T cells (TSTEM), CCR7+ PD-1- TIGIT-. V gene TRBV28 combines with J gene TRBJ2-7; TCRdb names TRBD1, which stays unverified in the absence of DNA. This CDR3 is CASSFQPPGSPTYF.